The rows below give T cell receptor beta chains drawn from one sample of a study of cytomegalovirus exposure and HLA in healthy donors. Clones were read by immunoSEQ multiplex PCR, and TCRdb kept only the in-frame ones, dropping some. The sample shows about 160,000 clones, 70% to 90% of them seen only once. Sequencing was performed on PBMCs. The receptors come from a woman under 30 in good health and CMV-seronegative. Both conserved end residues are part of each CDR3. The D gene is left open where the match is weak. Clone size, where shown, is once, few, many, or a class for clones that have expanded.

once	TRBD2	TRBV19	TRBJ2-2	CASSIGLAGTTGELFF	TGTGCCAGTAGTATAGGTCTAGCGGGAACGACCGGGGAGCTGTTTTTT
NA	NA	TRBV11-3	TRBJ2-1	CASSLAGVSYNEQFF	TGTGCCAGCAGCTTAGCGGGAGTCTCCTACAATGAGCAGTTCTTC
NA	TRBD1	TRBV19	TRBJ2-5	CASSIGQGSQETQYF	TGTGCCAGTAGTATCGGACAGGGGTCACAAGAGACCCAGTACTTC
NA	TRBD1	TRBV9	TRBJ1-2	CASSQSGTGVGYTF	TGTGCCAGCAGCCAATCCGGGACAGGGGTTGGCTACACCTTC
NA	NA	TRBV5-8	TRBJ1-5	CASSSFGGKPQHF	TGTGCCAGCAGCTCGTTTGGGGGGAAGCCCCAGCATTTT
NA	NA	TRBV5-5	TRBJ1-3	CASSLGGSVSSGNTIYF	TGTGCCAGCAGCTTGGGTGGCAGCGTATCCTCTGGAAACACCATATATTTT
NA	NA	TRBV9	TRBJ1-6	CASSVGGSNSPLHF	TGTGCCAGCAGCGTAGGCGGGAGTAATTCACCCCTCCACTTT
NA	NA	TRBV9	TRBJ1-3	CASSQNTGTSGNTIYF	TGTGCCAGCAGCCAAAATACAGGAACCTCTGGAAACACCATATATTTT
NA	TRBD1	TRBV5-1	TRBJ1-1	CASSLDRDSSLYTEAFF	TGCGCCAGCAGCTTGGACCGGGACAGCAGTCTCTACACTGAAGCTTTCTTT
NA	TRBD2	TRBV10-2	TRBJ2-2	CASRTSGGRFTGELFF	TGCGCCAGCAGGACTAGCGGGGGAAGGTTCACCGGGGAGCTGTTTTTT
NA	NA	TRBV7-9	TRBJ2-1	CSSSLGEGGQFF	TGTTCCAGCAGCTTAGGGGAGGGGGGGCAGTTCTTC
NA	NA	TRBV25-1	TRBJ2-3	CASSTPGTITDTQYF	TGTGCCAGCAGTACACCGGGGACAATCACAGATACGCAGTATTTT
NA	TRBD1	TRBV18	TRBJ2-7	CASSPGLRDRGIYEQYF	TGTGCCAGCTCACCAGGTTTACGGGACAGGGGCATCTACGAGCAGTACTTC
NA	NA	TRBV5-1	TRBJ2-5	CASRVGGPRETQYF	TGCGCCAGCCGAGTGGGGGGGCCGAGGGAGACCCAGTACTTC